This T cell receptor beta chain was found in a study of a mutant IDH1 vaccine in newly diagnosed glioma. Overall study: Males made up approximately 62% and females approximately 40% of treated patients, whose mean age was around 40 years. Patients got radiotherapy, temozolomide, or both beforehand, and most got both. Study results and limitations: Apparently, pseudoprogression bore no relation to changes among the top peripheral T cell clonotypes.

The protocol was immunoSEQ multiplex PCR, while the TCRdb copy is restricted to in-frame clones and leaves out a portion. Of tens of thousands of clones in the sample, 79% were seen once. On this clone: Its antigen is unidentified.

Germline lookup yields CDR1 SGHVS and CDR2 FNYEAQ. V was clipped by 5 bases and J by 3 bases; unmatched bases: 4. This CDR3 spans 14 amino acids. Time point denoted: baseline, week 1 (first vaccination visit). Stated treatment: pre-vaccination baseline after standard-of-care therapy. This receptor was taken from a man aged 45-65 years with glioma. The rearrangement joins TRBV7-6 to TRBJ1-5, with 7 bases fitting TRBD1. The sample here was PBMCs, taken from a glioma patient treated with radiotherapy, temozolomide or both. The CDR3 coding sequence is TGTGCCAGCAGCCAGACAGGGCCCAATCAGCCCCAGCATTTT. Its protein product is CASSQTGPNQPQHF.